These T cell receptor beta chains were read from a single sample in a study of molecular identifiers for immune sequencing clone quantification. In TCRdb, the PCR reads were re-called with MiXCR into one record per CDR3 protein. The sample yields about 36,000 distinct CDR3 sequences, around 20% seen once. Sequenced input: naive CD8+ T cells from blood, with Jurkat cell RNA spiked in. These receptor sequences come from a human donor in good health. Some libraries in this study had Jurkat cell RNA spiked in. The CDR3 runs from the conserved cysteine through the conserved F or W. A D gene is named only where the DNA matches it firmly. A row's size may be missing; if present it is once, few, many or a size class.

D	size	length	V	J	DNA	CDR3
.	few	16	TRBV7-2	TRBJ2-2	TGTGCCAGCAGCTCACCGACGACCCCGGGGACCGGGGAGCTGTTTTTT	CASSSPTTPGTGELFF
.	many	14	TRBV12-3/TRBV12-4	TRBJ2-7	TGTGCCAGCAGTTTAGGATACGGGCAACTCGAGCAGTACTTC	CASSLGYGQLEQYF
TRBD2	few	13	TRBV20-1	TRBJ2-7	TGCAGTGCTAGAACGGGAGGGTCATACGAGCAGTACTTC	CSARTGGSYEQYF
.	many	17	TRBV5-4	TRBJ1-1	TGTGCCAGCAGCTTTGTGGTGCTTTGGCAGGGGAACACTGAAGCTTTCTTT	CASSFVVLWQGNTEAFF
.	.	16	TRBV11-2	TRBJ2-4	TGTGCCAGCAGCTTCTGGGACCCCGAAGCCAAAAACATTCAGTACTTC	CASSFWDPEAKNIQYF
.	.	15	TRBV11-3	TRBJ2-1	TGTGCCAGCAGCTTACTACGGAGCTCCTACAATGAGCAGTTCTTC	CASSLLRSSYNEQFF
.	many	14	TRBV7-2	TRBJ2-5	TGTGCCAGCAGCTTCGTCGACAGTCAAGAGACCCAGTACTTC	CASSFVDSQETQYF
.	few	13	TRBV7-9	TRBJ2-7	TGTGCCAGCAGCTCCGCGGGTAGAAACGAGCAGTACTTC	CASSSAGRNEQYF
TRBD2	few	16	TRBV7-8	TRBJ2-1	TGTGCCAGCAGCCAAGGACTAGCGGGGTCCTACAATGAGCAGTTCTTC	CASSQGLAGSYNEQFF
.	.	15	TRBV27	TRBJ2-1	TGTGCCAGCAGTTTAGTCCAGGTCTCCCCCAATGAGCAGTTCTTC	CASSLVQVSPNEQFF
.	.	16	TRBV4-1	TRBJ2-7	TGCGCCAGCAGCCAATACAACCGGAACAGGGTTCACGAGCAGTACTTC	CASSQYNRNRVHEQYF
.	many	18	TRBV7-2	TRBJ2-3	TGTGCCAGCAGCTTCCCGCCTGGGGAGCGGGTGTACACAGATACGCAGTATTTT	CASSFPPGERVYTDTQYF
.	many	18	TRBV4-3	TRBJ2-1	TGCGCCAGCAGCCAAGACCCCCCGGGACTCAGCTCCTACAATGAGCAGTTCTTC	CASSQDPPGLSSYNEQFF
.	many	11	TRBV29-1	TRBJ2-1	TGCAGCGTGGGGGTACGGAATGAGCAGTTCTTC	CSVGVRNEQFF
.	many	14	TRBV4-3	TRBJ2-7	TGCGCCAGCAGCCAAGAGGCCAACTCCTACGAGCAGTACTTC	CASSQEANSYEQYF
.	medium-sized	19	TRBV20-1	TRBJ2-3	TGCAGTGCTATAGGAGGGGTGATCGGTTACGGGAGAGCCCCAGATACGCAGTATTTT	CSAIGGVIGYGRAPDTQYF
.	many	16	TRBV27	TRBJ2-7	TGTGCCAGCAGTTTGGTATCCGGGGCTCCCCTCTACGAGCAGTACTTC	CASSLVSGAPLYEQYF
.	many	15	TRBV29-1	TRBJ2-1	TGCAGCGTGAAAGCCCGGGACTTAGATGTGGATGAGCAGTTCTTC	CSVKARDLDVDEQFF
TRBD2	many	17	TRBV20-1	TRBJ2-2	TGCAGTGCTATCCCTTATCGTAGCGGGAGAGGGGCCGGGGAGCTGTTTTTT	CSAIPYRSGRGAGELFF
TRBD1	many	17	TRBV4-1	TRBJ1-2	TGCGCCAGCAGCCAATACCGGGACAGCTTCTCCTTCTATGGCTACACCTTC	CASSQYRDSFSFYGYTF
.	many	15	TRBV7-9	TRBJ2-1	TGTGCCAGCAGCCGCCCCCTAGGCTCCTACAATGAGCAGTTCTTC	CASSRPLGSYNEQFF
.	many	13	TRBV5-6	TRBJ2-7	TGTGCCAGCAGCTTCGGAAGCTCCTACGAGCAGTACTTC	CASSFGSSYEQYF
TRBD2	few	15	TRBV9	TRBJ2-1	TGTGCCAGCAGCGCAGCGGGAGTAGGCTACAATGAGCAGTTCTTC	CASSAAGVGYNEQFF
TRBD2	many	18	TRBV7-9	TRBJ2-4	TGTGCCAGCAGCGCCCTGATGGCTAGCGGGAGGGTGTGGGACATTCAGTACTTC	CASSALMASGRVWDIQYF
TRBD2	many	17	TRBV4-1	TRBJ2-5	TGCGCCAGCAGTTACCTACCGGGACTAGCGACCCAAGAGACCCAGTACTTC	CASSYLPGLATQETQYF
.	.	13	TRBV27	TRBJ2-5	TGTGCCAGCAGTCGTACTATGCAAGAGACCCAGTACTTC	CASSRTMQETQYF
TRBD2	.	16	TRBV7-9	TRBJ2-1	TGTGCCAGCAGCCCCCCGCCTAGCGGGAGTTTCAATGAGCAGTTCTTC	CASSPPPSGSFNEQFF